Presented here are 17 T cell receptor beta chains from one specimen sequenced in a study of OX40 agonist ivuxolimab in advanced cancers. Libraries were built with the immunoSEQ multiplex PCR assay. TCRdb's version of the immuneACCESS table is confined to in-frame rearrangements and falls short of the full clone set. An unresolved V gene accounts for under half of the shortfall where checked; the remainder is of unknown origin. This sample gives approximately 63,000 clones in total; approximately 92% of them show up just once. The ten biggest clones cover 5.5% to 8% of the sample. Sequences were derived from CD4+ or CD8+ T cells sorted from blood, sampled in a trial of the OX40 agonist ivuxolimab. These receptors were collected from an adult with an advanced solid tumor such as melanoma, head and neck, liver or kidney cancer.

Note on this clone: Mismatch with germline at one junction end may stem from a read error. Other DNA variants within this sample encode the same CDR3. This chain joins TRBV19 and TRBJ1-6; perhaps TRBD1 as D (5 bases). Per the germline V gene, CDR1 is LNHDA and CDR2 is SQIVND (reference sequence). The length of the CDR3 is 13 residues. CDR3 DNA: TGTGCCACCAGGGACTCGGGGCTTTCACCCCTTCACTTT. Encoded protein: CATRDSGLSPLHF.

V is TRBV4-2 and J is TRBJ1-1; TRBD1 aligns across 7 bases. This CDR3 region has 15 residues. Germline V lookup: CDR1 LGHNA, CDR2 YNFKEQ. With V trimmed by 1 base and J by 2 bases, 4 bases remained unmatched. The CDR3 is CASSQGGTANTEAFF. The CDR3 DNA is TGTGCCAGCAGCCAAGGAGGGACAGCCAACACTGAAGCTTTCTTT.

The V gene is TRBV11-2, the J gene TRBJ1-4; no firm D call. Germline CDR1 and CDR2: SGHAT and FQNNGV. The CDR3 has 18 residues. V lost 3 bases, J lost 3 bases, and 20 bases lay in between. Written as DNA, the CDR3 is TGTGCCAGCAGCTTTGTTACCTGGACGGTAGCATCTAATGAAAAACTGTTTTTT. Translating it yields CASSFVTWTVASNEKLFF.

This chain uses TRBV4-1 with TRBJ2-7; no firm D call. Per the germline V gene, CDR1 is MGHRA and CDR2 is YSYEKL. Trimming cost V 1 base and J 4 bases, with 11 bases left between them. The CDR3 extends over 14 amino acids. CDR3 DNA: TGCGCCAGCAGCCAAGTTGTGGCAGCTTACGAGCAGTACTTC. This encodes CASSQVVAAYEQYF.

This clone has a single count. The chain uses TRBV5-6 and TRBJ1-4; D is undetermined. V dropped 0 bases and J dropped 0 bases, with 18 bases sitting between them. The CDR3 has 19 residues. Per germline, CDR1 SGHDT and CDR2 YYEEEE. CDR3 region: CASSLASVSPGATNEKLFF. CDR3 in DNA: TGTGCCAGCAGCTTGGCCTCCGTTTCTCCGGGAGCAACTAATGAAAAACTGTTTTTT.

This chain links TRBV28 with TRBJ2-3; TRBD2 is a possible D gene (6 bases). Germline V gives CDR1 MDHEN, CDR2 SYDVKM. V was shortened by 3 bases and J by 3 bases, with 10 bases between the two germline ends. The CDR3 is 14 residues long. The CDR3 sequence: CASSLAGQTDTQYF. The CDR3 bases are TGTGCCAGCAGTTTGGCGGGGCAAACAGATACGCAGTATTTT. Using reference TRBV28 and TRBJ2-3 for the parts outside the CDR3, the full variable domain is DVKVTQSSRYLVKRTGEKVFLECVQDMDHENMFWYRQDPGLGLRLIYFSYDVKMKEKGDIPEGYSVSREKKERFSLILESASTNQTSMYLCASSLAGQTDTQYFGPGTRLTVL.

J is TRBJ2-7 and V is TRBV11-2; a weak D match, TRBD2 (6 bases). The CDR3 runs 14 residues. Germline V gives CDR1 SGHAT, CDR2 FQNNGV. V was clipped by 5 bases and J by 4 bases, with 15 bases between them. The CDR3 is CASSQRDLRYEQYF. CDR3 in DNA: TGTGCCAGCAGCCAGAGGGACTTGAGGTACGAGCAGTACTTC.

This chain connects TRBV7-3 to TRBJ2-1, with D possibly matching TRBD2 (5 bases). Trimming took 6 bases from V and 0 from J, leaving 12 bases between them. The CDR3 totals 15 residues. The V gene's germline CDR1 is SGHTA and CDR2 FQGTGA. The CDR3 coding sequence is TGTGCCAGCAGTTTTAGCGTTAGCTCCTACAATGAGCAGTTCTTC. Its protein is CASSFSVSSYNEQFF.

The CDR3 bases are TGTGCCAGCAGCTTAGTTCCTAGCGGGATCGAAGATACGCAGTATTTT. Translating it yields CASSLVPSGIEDTQYF. This chain joins TRBV7-2 and TRBJ2-3; 9 positions agree with TRBD2. Germline V lookup: CDR1 SGHTA, CDR2 FQGNSA. This CDR3 has 16 amino acids. Trimming at V came to 1 base and at J to 5 bases, leaving 7 bases not matched to a gene.

J is TRBJ2-3 and V is TRBV20-1, with D uncertain. V was shortened by 3 bases and J by 8 bases, with 6 bases between the two germline ends. CDR3 length: 10 residues. Germline CDR1 is DFQATT and CDR2 is SNEGSKA (reference sequence). The CDR3 sequence is CSARPITQYF. CDR3 sequence (DNA): TGCAGTGCTAGGCCAATTACGCAGTATTTT.

This clone appeared a few times. The V gene is TRBV13, the J gene TRBJ1-4; TRBD1 matches at 7 bases. This CDR3 has 13 residues. V was clipped by 6 bases and J by 5 bases; unmatched bases: 3. Germline values: CDR1 PRHDT, CDR2 FYEKMQ (reference sequence). CDR3: CASRTGTNEKLFF. Here the CDR3 DNA reads TGTGCCAGCAGGACAGGGACGAATGAAAAACTGTTTTTT.

V and J are TRBV12-5 and TRBJ2-3, with D hard to call. The V gene lost 1 base and the J gene lost 4 bases, with 12 bases spanning the gap. Germline CDR1 LGHNT, CDR2 FRNRAP. This CDR3 contains 15 residues. CDR3 amino acids: CASGLGIGHADTQYF. The CDR3, as DNA: TGTGCTAGTGGTTTGGGAATAGGCCATGCAGATACGCAGTATTTT.

This rearrangement joins TRBV27 to TRBJ1-4; D is unresolved. The V gene lost 5 bases and the J gene lost 0 bases, with 16 bases spanning the gap. The CDR3 is made up of 17 amino acids. Germline lookup yields CDR1 MNHEY and CDR2 SMNVEV (reference sequence). The CDR3 sequence is CASSKVSDIATNEKLFF. The CDR3 nucleotides read TGTGCCAGCAGTAAGGTTAGCGACATTGCAACTAATGAAAAACTGTTTTTT.

The genes are TRBV5-1 and TRBJ2-2, with D perhaps given as TRBD1 or TRBD2 (6 bases each). The V and J ends lost 2 bases and 1 base respectively, with 9 bases between them. Looked up from germline, CDR1 is SGHRS and CDR2 is YFSETQ. The CDR3 totals 15 residues. This chain's CDR3 is CASSFGGQNTGELFF. The CDR3 bases are TGCGCCAGCAGCTTCGGGGGACAGAACACCGGGGAGCTGTTTTTT.

The CDR3 is CASIRGPGQSLKEANTGELFF. In DNA form, the CDR3 reads TGTGCCAGCATTAGGGGCCCGGGACAGTCACTAAAGGAGGCGAACACCGGGGAGCTGTTTTTT. V and J are TRBV28 and TRBJ2-2; 7 bases map to TRBD1. Germline CDR1 MDHEN, CDR2 SYDVKM. CDR3 length: 21 amino acids. J gave up 0 bases and V 7 bases, and 23 bases lay outside the gene matches.

On this clone: One junction end disagrees with the germline gene, perhaps due to a read error. This chain connects TRBV27 to TRBJ2-7, with 11 bases identical to TRBD2. Germline CDR1 is MNHEY and CDR2 is SMNVEV (reference sequence). The CDR3 sequence is 16 residues long. In DNA, the CDR3 is TGTGCCAGCAGTTTAACTAGCGGGAGCTCATCCTCCGAGCAGTACTTC. It is translated as CASSLTSGSSSSEQYF.

The rearrangement joins TRBV12-5 to TRBJ2-3; weak D call: TRBD2 (6 bases). This CDR3 is 16 amino acids long. V was clipped by 5 bases and J by 1 base, with 16 bases between them. The germline CDR1 and CDR2 sequences are LGHNT and FRNRAP. CDR3 residues: CASGLGLMGGTDTQYF. Written as DNA, the CDR3 is TGTGCTAGTGGTCTTGGACTAATGGGGGGCACAGATACGCAGTATTTT.